One sample yielded the 26 T cell receptor beta chains listed below, sequenced in a study of lymphopenia after photon versus proton radiotherapy (dated by TCRdb to the late 2010s). The library was produced with the immunoSEQ multiplex PCR assay. TCRdb obtained this table from immuneACCESS and retained in-frame rearrangements with V and J assigned. These tables miss some clones; where compared with another copy, unresolved V genes account for less than half of the shortfall, and the remainder is unexplained. In this sample the table shows 35,000 to 40,000 clones, more than 75% of which occur a single time. Approximately 2.9% of the sample goes to the ten largest clones. This sample comprised peripheral blood, obtained from a patient treated with photon-based radiotherapy. All receptors derive from a man between 50 and 59 years old with gastric cancer.

J is TRBJ2-7 and V is TRBV27, with 8 positions matching TRBD2. This CDR3 is 16 amino acids long. Germline V gives CDR1 MNHEY, CDR2 SMNVEV (reference sequence). Trimming removed 6 bases from V and 4 bases from J; junction bases left unmatched: 14. Here the CDR3 DNA reads TGTGCCAGCAGCCTAAGGCCCCGCGGCGGGAGGTACGAGCAGTACTTC. Translation: CASSLRPRGGRYEQYF.

In nucleotides, the CDR3 is TGTGCCAGTACCCCAGGGACACCTGTTGGGGAGCAGTACTTC. Its protein product is CASTPGTPVGEQYF. This rearrangement joins TRBV19 to TRBJ2-7; TRBD1 is a possible D gene (6 bases). V lost 7 bases and J 7 bases, leaving 20 bases between the germline ends. The germline gives CDR1 LNHDA, CDR2 SQIVND (reference sequence). This CDR3 contains 14 residues.

The V gene is TRBV5-3, the J gene TRBJ2-5; D may match TRBD1 or TRBD2 (5 bases each). TRBV5-3 is marked as an open reading frame, function uncertain. This CDR3 region has 18 residues. Between the trimmed V and J ends, which lost 5 bases and 5 bases, there was a span of 28 bases. CDR3 in DNA: TGTGCCAGAAGATTGATTGAGGGGTTCTCAGTAGGAGTGGAGACCCAGTACTTC. Its translation is CARRLIEGFSVGVETQYF.

The CDR3 region is CASSLAGRSLGYTF. The CDR3 DNA sequence: TGTGCCAGCAGCTTAGCAGGCAGAAGTCTCGGCTACACCTTC. J is TRBJ1-2 and V is TRBV11-2; D gene ambiguous. This CDR3 has 14 amino acids. Trimming removed 1 base at V and 8 bases at J, with 14 bases between. CDR1 SGHAT and CDR2 FQNNGV come from the germline V gene.

The genes are TRBV28 and TRBJ2-1, with a weak D call TRBD2 (6 bases). Trimming shortened V by 6 bases and J by 4 bases, and 19 bases separated the two germline ends. Germline CDR1 and CDR2: MDHEN and SYDVKM. The CDR3 is made up of 16 amino acids. CDR3 DNA: TGTGCCAGCAGACCCGCCGGGGCTAGCGTATACAATGAGCAGTTCTTC. Translation: CASRPAGASVYNEQFF.

This chain joins TRBV6-1 and TRBJ1-6; 7 nucleotides agree with TRBD1. The ends lost 4 bases at V and 5 bases at J; junction bases unmatched: 5. There are 15 residues in the CDR3. Germline lookup yields CDR1 MNHNS and CDR2 SASEGT. CDR3 nucleotides: TGTGCCAGCAGTGCCCGGACAGGTGATAATTCACCCCTCCACTTT. Amino acids: CASSARTGDNSPLHF.

This clone was observed a few times. The chain joins TRBV5-5 to TRBJ2-5; D may correspond to TRBD1 or TRBD2 (5 bases each). The germline V gene encodes CDR1 SGHKS and CDR2 YYEKEE (reference sequence). The V end lost 4 bases, the J end lost 5 bases, and 21 bases lay between the germline ends. The CDR3 is made up of 16 amino acids. The CDR3 DNA reads as TGTGCCAGCAGCCCCGAGGGGTTCTCCCAGCCGGAGACCCAGTACTTC. It specifies CASSPEGFSQPETQYF.

V usage is TRBV20-1 and J usage is TRBJ2-5; D gene uncertain. CDR3 length: 11 amino acids. The V end lost 8 bases, the J end lost 5 bases, and 12 bases lay between the germline ends. Germline values: CDR1 DFQATT, CDR2 SNEGSKA (reference sequence). The CDR3 region has the DNA TGCAGTCCCGGGCTTTCTGAGACCCAGTACTTC. The encoded protein is CSPGLSETQYF.

The chain uses TRBV7-8 and TRBJ2-7, with a weak D call TRBD1 (5 bases). This CDR3 comprises 13 residues. Trimming cost V 5 bases and J 2 bases, with 10 bases left between them. The germline gives CDR1 SGHVS, CDR2 FQNEAQ. The CDR3 reads CASSKQETYEQYF. CDR3 DNA sequence: TGTGCCAGCAGCAAACAGGAAACCTACGAGCAGTACTTC.

The CDR3 DNA reads as TGTGCCAGCAGCCCCGTGGGGACAGCCATGAGCTCCTACGAGCAGTACTTC. Translating gives CASSPVGTAMSSYEQYF. The rearrangement uses TRBV5-5 and TRBJ2-7, with TRBD1 matching over 7 bases. Germline assignment: CDR1 SGHKS and CDR2 YYEKEE (reference sequence). CDR3 size: 17 residues. V lost 4 bases and J lost 0; bases outside the gene matches: 13.

J is TRBJ2-1 and V is TRBV11-2; possible D gene TRBD2, 6 bases. CDR1 SGHAT and CDR2 FQNNGV come from the germline V gene. V lost 6 bases, J lost 1 base, and 16 bases lay in between. This CDR3 has 16 residues. This chain's CDR3 is CASRPIRDLSYNEQFF. The CDR3 DNA follows: TGTGCCAGCAGGCCTATCCGGGACTTGTCCTACAATGAGCAGTTCTTC.

This chain links TRBV1 with TRBJ2-7; the table's TRBD1 call for D was not verified on the DNA. TRBV1 is classified as a pseudogene. This CDR3 is 12 amino acids long. This CDR3 is CTPRGYSYEQYF. The CDR3 DNA sequence: TGCACCCCAAGGGGGTACTCCTACGAGCAGTACTTC.

The chain recombines TRBV7-6 with TRBJ2-1; possibly TRBD2 for D (6 bases). Germline V gene data show CDR1 as SGHVS and CDR2 as FNYEAQ. V was cut by 3 bases and J by 0 bases, with 18 bases left in between. This CDR3 is built from 18 residues. The chain's CDR3 is CASSFLARGRYSYNEQFF. The CDR3, as DNA: TGTGCCAGCAGCTTTTTGGCGCGGGGAAGGTACTCCTACAATGAGCAGTTCTTC.

The chain uses TRBV4-1 and TRBJ2-1; no definite D call. The CDR3 covers 12 residues. Germline V gives CDR1 MGHRA, CDR2 YSYEKL. V lost 2 bases and J 5 bases, leaving 4 bases between the germline ends. The CDR3, as DNA: TGCGCCAGCAGCCAAAATAACAATGAGCAGTTCTTC. It is translated as CASSQNNNEQFF.

This clone was observed a single time. The rearrangement links TRBV28 to TRBJ2-7; D gene uncertain. Germline values: CDR1 MDHEN, CDR2 SYDVKM. CDR3 length: 11 residues. V was trimmed by 8 bases and J by 1 base, leaving 6 bases between them. The CDR3 nucleotides read TGTGCCAGCGCCCTGTCCTACGAGCAGTACTTC. Translating gives CASALSYEQYF.

The chain combines TRBV27 with TRBJ2-6, with D perhaps matching TRBD1 (6 bases). This CDR3 is built from 19 residues. V lost 3 bases, J lost 1 base, and 19 bases lay in between. Germline-derived CDR1 and CDR2 are MNHEY and SMNVEV (reference sequence). The CDR3: CASSLGRGDYLSGANVLTF. The CDR3 DNA is TGTGCCAGCAGTTTGGGCAGGGGCGATTACTTATCTGGGGCCAACGTCCTGACTTTC. Full variable domain (remainder filled in from reference TRBV27 and TRBJ2-6): EAQVTQNPRYLITVTGKKLTVTCSQNMNHEYMSWYRQDPGLGLRQIYYSMNVEVTDKGDVPEGYKVSRKEKRNFPLILESPSPNQTSLYFCASSLGRGDYLSGANVLTFGAGSRLTVL.

This clone has more than one count but fewer than ten. This CDR3 is CASSLGGTREKLFF. The CDR3 DNA is TGTGCCAGCAGCTTAGGAGGGACAAGGGAAAAACTGTTTTTT. This chain links TRBV7-2 with TRBJ1-4, with D possibly matching TRBD1 (6 bases). The V gene lost 1 base and the J gene lost 8 bases, with 11 bases spanning the gap. This CDR3 comprises 14 residues. Germline assignment: CDR1 SGHTA and CDR2 FQGNSA.

This sequence joins TRBV23-1 and TRBJ2-5; D might be TRBD2 (5 bases). TRBV23-1 is sorted into the ORF group, with uncertain function. The CDR3 totals 16 residues. Trimming pared 4 bases from V and 4 bases from J, leaving 19 bases between. CDR3 protein: CASSPFSTRDRETQYF. The CDR3 region has the DNA TGCGCCAGCAGTCCATTCTCGACGAGGGATCGAGAGACCCAGTACTTC.

The CDR3 loop is CASSTRQGNYGYTF. For the CDR3, the DNA is TGTGCCAGCAGCACTCGACAGGGGAACTATGGCTACACCTTC. The chain has TRBV7-2 and TRBJ1-2; TRBD1 matches 8 bases. The CDR3 sequence is 14 residues long. Per germline, CDR1 SGHTA and CDR2 FQGNSA. V was clipped by 5 bases and J by 2 bases; unmatched bases: 4.

The chain carries TRBV21-1 and TRBJ2-5; the DNA was not compared with TRBD1, the D call given in the table. TRBV21-1 is a pseudogene locus. This CDR3 spans 13 amino acids. The CDR3 DNA sequence: TGTGCCAGCAGCAGGCAGATACAAGAGACCCAGTACTTC. This sequence encodes CASSRQIQETQYF.

The J gene is TRBJ1-5, the V gene TRBV6-4; TRBD1 is a possible D gene (5 bases). Germline V CDR1 and CDR2: MRHNA, SNTAGT. The V end lost 4 bases, the J end lost 10 bases, and 14 bases lay between the germline ends. This CDR3 comprises 13 residues. CDR3 DNA: TGTGCCAGCAGTGTAGACAGTATGTATCCCCAGCATTTT. This translates into CASSVDSMYPQHF.

This chain connects TRBV18 to TRBJ2-1, with 7 bases fitting TRBD1. The CDR3 contains 15 residues. With 2 bases clipped from V and 8 bases from J, the junction kept 9 bases outside the gene matches. CDR1 KGHSH and CDR2 LQKENI come from the germline V gene. This chain's CDR3 is CASSPWGRGFDEQFF. In DNA form, the CDR3 reads TGTGCCAGCTCACCATGGGGCAGGGGGTTCGATGAGCAGTTCTTC.

The chain combines TRBV27 with TRBJ2-7; 8 nucleotides line up with TRBD2. Germline CDR1 is MNHEY and CDR2 is SMNVEV (reference sequence). Trimming took 3 bases from V and 2 from J; bases not matched to a gene: 3. This CDR3 comprises 14 residues. CDR3 DNA sequence: TGTGCCAGCAGTTTCGAGCGGGGGACCTACGAGCAGTACTTC. It yields the protein CASSFERGTYEQYF.

V gene TRBV5-4 combines with J gene TRBJ2-6; tentatively, D is TRBD1 (6 bases). V gave up 4 bases and J gave up 3 bases, with 20 bases separating them. CDR1 SGHNT and CDR2 YYREEE come from the germline V gene (reference sequence). This CDR3 is 18 amino acids long. The CDR3: CASSRAGQGLYGANVLTF. As DNA, the CDR3 is TGTGCCAGCAGCCGGGCCGGCCAGGGGCTGTATGGGGCCAACGTCCTGACTTTC.

This clone was detected a few times. The rearrangement links TRBV6-4 to TRBJ2-3; possible D gene TRBD2, 6 bases. This CDR3 has 15 residues. Germline-derived CDR1 and CDR2 are MRHNA and SNTAGT. V shed 3 bases and J shed 4 bases, with 14 bases lying between them. Here the CDR3 reads CASSESGEGADTQYF. The CDR3 DNA is TGTGCCAGCAGTGAATCGGGAGAGGGTGCAGATACGCAGTATTTT.

The rearrangement joins TRBV19 to TRBJ2-7; possible D gene TRBD1, 5 bases. The CDR3 is 14 amino acids. The germline V gene encodes CDR1 LNHDA and CDR2 SQIVND (reference sequence). V was pared by 5 bases and J by 5 bases, with 16 bases between. The CDR3 spells CASSPRGGADEQYF. The DNA of the CDR3 is TGTGCCAGTAGTCCCCGAGGTGGGGCCGACGAGCAGTACTTC.